Shown below are 23 T cell receptor beta chains from a single sample sequenced in a study of blood T cell repertoires in COVID-19. Clones were read by immunoSEQ multiplex PCR, and TCRdb kept only the in-frame ones, dropping some. The sample yields fewer than 300,000 clones, roughly 85% seen once. Sequenced material: PBMCs or T cells enriched from blood (not recorded which). The source is a woman between 45 and 65 years old who had recovered from COVID-19.

This clone was observed once. The rearrangement joins TRBV15 to TRBJ1-2; D is perhaps TRBD1 (5 bases). Germline V gene lookup returns CDR1 LNHNV and CDR2 YYDKDF (reference sequence). The CDR3 has 17 residues. V lost 0 bases and J 1 base, leaving 15 bases between the germline ends. CDR3 bases: TGTGCCACCAGCAGAGATCCAGGGCGCCTCGTTAACTATGGCTACACCTTC. It codes for CATSRDPGRLVNYGYTF.

The chain's CDR3 is CASSSQGPETQYF. The CDR3 DNA is TGTGCCAGCTCCTCACAGGGGCCCGAGACCCAGTACTTC. The J gene is TRBJ2-5, the V gene TRBV5-4, with TRBD1 matching 7 bases. This CDR3 comprises 13 residues. Germline CDR1 and CDR2: SGHNT and YYREEE (reference sequence). V shed 7 bases, J shed 5 bases, and the junction held 8 bases outside the gene matches.

The J gene is TRBJ2-3, the V gene TRBV4-1, with 10 positions matching TRBD2. This CDR3 comprises 17 residues. V shed 1 base, J shed 7 bases, and the junction held 11 bases outside the gene matches. CDR1 and CDR2 from the germline V gene are MGHRA and YSYEKL. The CDR3 here is CASSQVQREGMRNTQYF. The CDR3 nucleotides read TGCGCCAGCAGCCAAGTACAGCGGGAGGGAATGCGAAATACGCAGTATTTT.

The chain combines TRBV19 with TRBJ2-2; possible D gene TRBD2, 6 bases. CDR3 length: 15 amino acids. V lost 3 bases and J 3 bases, leaving 11 bases between the germline ends. Per germline, CDR1 LNHDA and CDR2 SQIVND (reference sequence). The chain's CDR3 is CASSIPGRYTGELFF. The CDR3 nucleotides read TGTGCCAGTAGTATCCCGGGGAGGTACACCGGGGAGCTGTTTTTT.

V and J are TRBV5-6 and TRBJ2-7; 7 bases fit TRBD1. Germline V gene lookup returns CDR1 SGHDT and CDR2 YYEEEE. CDR3 length: 15 amino acids. The V and J ends lost 4 bases and 2 bases, in that order; junction bases with no gene match: 9. The chain's CDR3 is CASSLGQDGAYEQYF. CDR3 nucleotides: TGTGCCAGCAGCCTTGGACAGGATGGGGCCTACGAGCAGTACTTC.

J is TRBJ2-1 and V is TRBV18, with 10 bases aligning to TRBD1. Unmatched junction bases numbered 5, after V lost 3 bases and J lost 3 bases. This CDR3 region has 16 residues. Germline loops: CDR1 KGHSH, CDR2 LQKENI. CDR3 sequence (DNA): TGTGCCAGCTCACCGCAGAGGACAGGGGGCTACAATGAGCAGTTCTTC. This sequence encodes CASSPQRTGGYNEQFF.

The V gene is TRBV19, the J gene TRBJ1-5; a weak D match, TRBD1 (6 bases). Germline V gives CDR1 LNHDA, CDR2 SQIVND (reference sequence). The germline V and J ends were trimmed by 6 bases and 6 bases, with 21 bases remaining between them. This CDR3 spans 16 amino acids. CDR3 protein: CASSEVRGLGAQPQHF. CDR3 DNA: TGTGCCAGTAGCGAAGTTCGGGGTCTGGGGGCTCAGCCCCAGCATTTT. Full variable domain (rest looked up from reference TRBV19 and TRBJ1-5): DGGITQSPKYLFRKEGQNVTLSCEQNLNHDAMYWYRQDPGQGLRLIYYSQIVNDFQKGDIAEGYSVSREKKESFPLTVTSAQKNPTAFYLCASSEVRGLGAQPQHFGDGTRLSIL.

The chain recombines TRBV19 with TRBJ2-7; 9 bases map to TRBD2. CDR1 is LNHDA, CDR2 SQIVND, per germline (reference sequence). V gave up 6 bases and J gave up 3 bases; unmatched junction bases: 9. The CDR3 is made up of 15 amino acids. The CDR3 DNA is TGTGCCAGTAGAAGAGGTCCTAGCGGGGACTACGAGCAGTACTTC. Its protein is CASRRGPSGDYEQYF.

The chain has TRBV4-3 and TRBJ2-5; 13 bases are shared with TRBD2. The trim removed 0 bases at V and 2 bases at J, leaving 9 bases unmatched. This CDR3 has 19 residues. Per germline, CDR1 LGHNA and CDR2 YSLEER. The CDR3 loop is CASSQDYRTSGSSQETQYF. The CDR3 coding sequence is TGCGCCAGCAGCCAAGATTATAGGACTAGCGGGAGTTCACAAGAGACCCAGTACTTC.

The chain joins TRBV28 to TRBJ2-3, with D perhaps matching TRBD1 (5 bases). This CDR3 is built from 16 residues. Looked up from germline, CDR1 is MDHEN and CDR2 is SYDVKM. Trimming left V 4 bases short and J 0 bases short, with 14 bases between. CDR3: CASSYAGPSSTDTQYF. The CDR3 DNA is TGTGCCAGCAGTTATGCAGGGCCTTCTAGCACAGATACGCAGTATTTT.

In regard to this clone: Within the sample, other DNA sequences also encode this same CDR3. The chain carries TRBV15 and TRBJ1-2, with D possibly matching TRBD1 (5 bases). The V gene lost 0 bases and the J gene lost 5 bases, with 10 bases spanning the gap. The V gene's germline CDR1 is LNHNV and CDR2 YYDKDF (reference sequence). This CDR3 is built from 14 residues. CDR3 protein: CATSRDQGYYGYTF. The CDR3 DNA reads TGTGCCACCAGCAGAGATCAGGGCTATTATGGCTACACCTTC.

This chain uses TRBV25-1 with TRBJ2-3, with unresolved D. Trimming took off 6 bases at V and 0 bases at J, with 13 bases between the two ends. This CDR3 comprises 15 residues. Germline V gene lookup returns CDR1 MGHDK and CDR2 SYGVNS. This CDR3 is CASRPRGSSTDTQYF. The DNA for the CDR3 is TGTGCCAGCAGGCCTAGAGGCTCTAGCACAGATACGCAGTATTTT.

This chain links TRBV25-1 with TRBJ1-6; 9 positions match TRBD1. The CDR3 extends over 13 amino acids. V dropped 6 bases and J dropped 10; count of bases not matched to a gene: 4. CDR1 is MGHDK, CDR2 SYGVNS, per germline. The CDR3 bases are TGTGCCAGCAGCCCGGGACAGGGCTCACCCCTCCACTTT. Amino acid sequence: CASSPGQGSPLHF.

This chain connects TRBV9 to TRBJ2-2, with D unclear. V was shortened by 6 bases and J by 0 bases, with 15 bases between the two germline ends. In germline, CDR1 is SGDLS, CDR2 YYNGEE. The CDR3 is 16 residues long. Here the CDR3 DNA reads TGTGCCAGCACCCTAAGCAGCGCCGCGAACACCGGGGAGCTGTTTTTT. It codes for CASTLSSAANTGELFF.

V gene TRBV18 combines with J gene TRBJ1-4, with D perhaps TRBD1 (5 bases). The CDR3 is 16 amino acids. CDR1 and CDR2 (germline): KGHSH, LQKENI. Trimming took off 6 bases at V and 0 bases at J, with 14 bases between the two ends. CDR3 nucleotide sequence: TGTGCCAGCTCTCCCAACAGGCCCTCAACTAATGAAAAACTGTTTTTT. Translation gives CASSPNRPSTNEKLFF.

V is TRBV5-5 and J is TRBJ1-3; D gene unclear. V was clipped by 0 bases and J by 4 bases, with 5 bases between them. CDR1 is SGHKS and CDR2 is YYEKEE in the germline V gene (reference sequence). The CDR3 contains 13 residues. The CDR3 sequence: CASSLVKGNTIYF. The CDR3 coding sequence is TGTGCCAGCAGCTTGGTTAAAGGAAACACCATATATTTT.

V usage is TRBV5-1 and J usage is TRBJ2-3; TRBD1 agrees at 10 bases. V lost 1 base and J lost 2; bases outside the gene matches: 7. This CDR3 comprises 17 residues. The germline CDR1 and CDR2 sequences are SGHRS and YFSETQ. The CDR3: CASSLRQGASPTDTQYF. The CDR3 DNA reads as TGCGCCAGCAGCTTGAGACAGGGGGCTTCCCCCACAGATACGCAGTATTTT.

The V call is TRBV4-1, the J call TRBJ1-5, with 8 bases aligning to TRBD1. Germline CDR1 reads MGHRA; CDR2 reads YSYEKL. With V trimmed by 1 base and J by 6 bases, 11 bases remained unmatched. The CDR3 contains 17 residues. This CDR3 reads CASSQALGQGDSQPQHF. Written as DNA, the CDR3 is TGCGCCAGCAGCCAAGCTCTCGGACAGGGAGACTCTCAGCCCCAGCATTTT.

The rearrangement joins TRBV4-1 to TRBJ2-7; 11 bases align to TRBD2. The ends lost 0 bases at V and 1 base at J; junction bases unmatched: 11. This CDR3 contains 19 residues. Germline loops: CDR1 MGHRA, CDR2 YSYEKL. CDR3 nucleotide sequence: TGCGCCAGCAGCCAAGATACATCTAGCGGGGGGCCGCGATCCTACGAGCAGTACTTC. Amino acid sequence: CASSQDTSSGGPRSYEQYF.

The chain uses TRBV19 and TRBJ1-5; 7 bases are a match to TRBD1. The CDR3 sequence is 15 residues long. Germline lookup yields CDR1 LNHDA and CDR2 SQIVND (reference sequence). The V gene end was trimmed by 5 bases and the J gene end by 2 bases; junction bases not matched to a gene: 6. This CDR3 is CASSPTGTRNQPQHF. For the CDR3, the DNA is TGTGCCAGTAGTCCGACAGGGACTCGCAATCAGCCCCAGCATTTT.

The chain employs TRBV28 and TRBJ2-3; D possibly corresponds to TRBD2 (7 bases). CDR1 and CDR2 from the germline V gene are MDHEN and SYDVKM. The CDR3 loop spans 16 amino acids. Trimming removed 4 bases at V and 5 bases at J, with 19 bases between. CDR3 nucleotides: TGTGCCAGCAGTTCCCCTATGGGGGGGGGCTTAGATACGCAGTATTTT. It codes for CASSSPMGGGLDTQYF. The full variable domain, with the rest looked up from reference TRBV28 and TRBJ2-3, is DVKVTQSSRYLVKRTGEKVFLECVQDMDHENMFWYRQDPGLGLRLIYFSYDVKMKEKGDIPEGYSVSREKKERFSLILESASTNQTSMYLCASSSPMGGGLDTQYFGPGTRLTVL.

There are a few counts of this clone. The CDR3 nucleotides read TGTGCCATCAAAGCTCCCGCGGGGGGCACGCGAGCTTTCTTT. Translating gives CAIKAPAGGTRAFF. The V and J genes are TRBV10-3 and TRBJ1-1; the D gene is possibly TRBD1 (6 bases). This CDR3 has 14 amino acids. Germline lookup yields CDR1 ENHRY and CDR2 SYGVKD. Deletions cut 7 bases from V and 10 bases from J, with 22 bases between.

A single count supports this clone. The chain combines TRBV7-2 with TRBJ2-7, with D unclear. The ends were cut back, 1 base at V and 4 bases at J, with 5 bases in the middle. This CDR3 has 12 residues. The germline gives CDR1 SGHTA, CDR2 FQGNSA. In DNA form, the CDR3 reads TGTGCCAGCAGCTTAGTGTCGTACGAGCAGTACTTC. It translates to CASSLVSYEQYF.